This T cell receptor beta chain came from a study of T cells in Graves' hyperthyroidism and ophthalmopathy. This clonotype appeared a few times. Amplification yielded TCR beta CDR3 regions, with RNA transcripts as the source. Researchers ran a first-round RT-PCR on the TCR CDR3 using the HTBI primer set. TCRdb reprocessed the multiplex PCR reads via MiXCR and lists one record per CDR3 protein. The data hold fewer than 700,000 distinct CDR3 sequences, with around 15% observed a single time. The CDR3 sequence is 12 residues long. Germline V gene lookup returns CDR1 DFQATT and CDR2 SNEGSKA (reference sequence).

The chain links TRBV20-1 to TRBJ2-1; D may be TRBD1 (6 bases). The sequence derives from a woman aged 30 to 39 with Graves' hyperthyroidism. The sample comprised blood. CDR3 DNA sequence: TGCCGAGTGGACAGTTCCGATAATGAGCAGTTCTTC. As protein: CRVDSSDNEQFF.